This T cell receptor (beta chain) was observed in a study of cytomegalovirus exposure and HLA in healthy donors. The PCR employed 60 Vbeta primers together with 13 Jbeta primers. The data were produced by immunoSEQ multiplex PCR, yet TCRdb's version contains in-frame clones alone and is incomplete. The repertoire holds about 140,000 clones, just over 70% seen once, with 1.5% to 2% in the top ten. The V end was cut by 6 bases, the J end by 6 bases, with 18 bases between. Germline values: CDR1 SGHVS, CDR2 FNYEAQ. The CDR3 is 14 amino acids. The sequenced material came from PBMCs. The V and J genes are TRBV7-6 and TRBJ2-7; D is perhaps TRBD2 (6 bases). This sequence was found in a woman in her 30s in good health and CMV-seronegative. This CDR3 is CASSRRERAAEQYF. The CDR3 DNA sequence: TGTGCCAGCAGTCGTCGGGAGCGCGCCGCCGAGCAGTACTTC.